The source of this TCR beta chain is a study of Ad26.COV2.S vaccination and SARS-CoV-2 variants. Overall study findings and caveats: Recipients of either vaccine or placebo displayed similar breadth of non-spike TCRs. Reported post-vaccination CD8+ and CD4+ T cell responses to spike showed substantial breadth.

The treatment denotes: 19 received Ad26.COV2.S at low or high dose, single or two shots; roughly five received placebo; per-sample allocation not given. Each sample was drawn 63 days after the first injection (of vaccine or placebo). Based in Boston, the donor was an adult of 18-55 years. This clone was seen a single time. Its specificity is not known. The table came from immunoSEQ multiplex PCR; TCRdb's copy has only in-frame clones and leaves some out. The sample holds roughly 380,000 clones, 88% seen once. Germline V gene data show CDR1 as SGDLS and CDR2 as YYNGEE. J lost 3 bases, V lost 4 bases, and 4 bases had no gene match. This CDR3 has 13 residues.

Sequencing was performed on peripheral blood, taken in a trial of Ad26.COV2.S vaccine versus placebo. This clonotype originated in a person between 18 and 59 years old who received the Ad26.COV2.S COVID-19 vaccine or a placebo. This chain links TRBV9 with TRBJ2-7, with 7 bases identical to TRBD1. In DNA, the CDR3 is TGTGCCAGCAGCCCGGGACAGCGCTACGAGCAGTACTTC. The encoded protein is CASSPGQRYEQYF.